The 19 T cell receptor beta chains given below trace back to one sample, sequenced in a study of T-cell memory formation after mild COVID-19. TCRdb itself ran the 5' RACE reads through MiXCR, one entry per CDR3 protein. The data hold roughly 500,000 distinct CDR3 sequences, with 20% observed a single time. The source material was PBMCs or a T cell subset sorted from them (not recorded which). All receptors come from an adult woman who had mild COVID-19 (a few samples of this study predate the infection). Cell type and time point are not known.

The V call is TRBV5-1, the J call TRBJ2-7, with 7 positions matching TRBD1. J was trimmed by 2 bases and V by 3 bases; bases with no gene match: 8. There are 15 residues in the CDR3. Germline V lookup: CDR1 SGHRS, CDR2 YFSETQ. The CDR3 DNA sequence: TGCGCCAGCAGCTCGAGGGGGCAGGGGACCTACGAGCAGTACTTC. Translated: CASSSRGQGTYEQYF.

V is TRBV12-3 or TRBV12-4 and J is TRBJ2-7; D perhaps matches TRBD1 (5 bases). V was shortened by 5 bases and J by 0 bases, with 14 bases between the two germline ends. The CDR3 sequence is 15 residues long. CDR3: CASSRTGDLSYEQYF. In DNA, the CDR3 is TGTGCCAGCAGTCGTACAGGTGACCTCTCCTACGAGCAGTACTTC.

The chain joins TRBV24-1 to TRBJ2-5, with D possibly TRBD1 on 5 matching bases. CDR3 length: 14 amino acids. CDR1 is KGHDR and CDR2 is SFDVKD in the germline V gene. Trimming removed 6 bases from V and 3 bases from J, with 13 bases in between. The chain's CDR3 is CATSSIGAEETQYF. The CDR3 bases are TGTGCCACCAGTTCGATAGGGGCGGAAGAGACCCAGTACTTC.

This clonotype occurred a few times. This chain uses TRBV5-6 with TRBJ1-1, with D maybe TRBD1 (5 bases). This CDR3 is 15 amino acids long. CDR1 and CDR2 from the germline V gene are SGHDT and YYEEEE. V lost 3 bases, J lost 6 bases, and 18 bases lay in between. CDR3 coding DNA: TGTGCCAGCAGCTGGGCCTCCCGGTGGGGGTCTGAAGCTTTCTTT. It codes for CASSWASRWGSEAFF.

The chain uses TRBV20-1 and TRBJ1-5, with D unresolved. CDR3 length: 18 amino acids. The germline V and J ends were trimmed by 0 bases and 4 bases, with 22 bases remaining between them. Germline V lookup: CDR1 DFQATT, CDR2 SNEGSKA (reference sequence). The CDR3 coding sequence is TGCAGTGCTAGAGATCCTGCAATAGGGCGAGGTGAAAATCAGCCCCAGCATTTT. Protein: CSARDPAIGRGENQPQHF.

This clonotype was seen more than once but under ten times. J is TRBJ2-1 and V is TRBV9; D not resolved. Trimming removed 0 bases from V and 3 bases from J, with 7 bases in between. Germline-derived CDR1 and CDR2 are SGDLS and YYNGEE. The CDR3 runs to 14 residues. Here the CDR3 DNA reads TGTGCCAGCAGCGTAGAGGAGATCTACAATGAGCAGTTCTTC. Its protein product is CASSVEEIYNEQFF.

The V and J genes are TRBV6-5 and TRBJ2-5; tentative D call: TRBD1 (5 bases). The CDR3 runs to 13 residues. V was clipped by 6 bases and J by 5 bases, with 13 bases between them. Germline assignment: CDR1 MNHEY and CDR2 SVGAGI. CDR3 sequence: CASSQTVLETQYF. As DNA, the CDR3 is TGTGCCAGCAGCCAGACAGTATTGGAGACCCAGTACTTC.

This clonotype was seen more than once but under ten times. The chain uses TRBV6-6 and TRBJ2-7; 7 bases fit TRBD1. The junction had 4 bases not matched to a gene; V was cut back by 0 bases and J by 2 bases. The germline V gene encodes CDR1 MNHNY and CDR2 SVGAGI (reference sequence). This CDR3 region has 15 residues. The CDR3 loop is CASSYSTGRAYEQYF. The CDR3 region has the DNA TGTGCCAGCAGTTACTCGACAGGGCGTGCCTACGAGCAGTACTTC.

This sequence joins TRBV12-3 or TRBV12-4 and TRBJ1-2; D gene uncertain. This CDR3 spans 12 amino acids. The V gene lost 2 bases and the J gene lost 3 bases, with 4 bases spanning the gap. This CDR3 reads CASSLRHYGYTF. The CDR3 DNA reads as TGTGCCAGCAGTTTAAGGCACTATGGCTACACCTTC.

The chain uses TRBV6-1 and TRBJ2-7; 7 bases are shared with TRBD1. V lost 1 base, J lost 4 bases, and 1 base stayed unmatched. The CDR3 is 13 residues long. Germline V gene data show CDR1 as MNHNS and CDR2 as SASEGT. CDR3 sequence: CASSEEDRYEQYF. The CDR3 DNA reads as TGTGCCAGCAGTGAAGAGGACAGGTACGAGCAGTACTTC.

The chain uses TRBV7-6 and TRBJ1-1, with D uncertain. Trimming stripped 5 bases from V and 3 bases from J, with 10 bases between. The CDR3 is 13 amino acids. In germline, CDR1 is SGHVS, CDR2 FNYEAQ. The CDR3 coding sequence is TGTGCCAGCAGCACAACACAGTACACTGAAGCTTTCTTT. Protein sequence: CASSTTQYTEAFF.

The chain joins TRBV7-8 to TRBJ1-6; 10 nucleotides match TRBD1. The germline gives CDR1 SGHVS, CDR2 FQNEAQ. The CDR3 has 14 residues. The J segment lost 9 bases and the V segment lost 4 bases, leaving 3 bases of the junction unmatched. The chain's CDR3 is CASSYRTGGSPLHF. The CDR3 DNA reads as TGTGCCAGCAGCTACCGGACAGGGGGTTCACCCCTCCACTTT. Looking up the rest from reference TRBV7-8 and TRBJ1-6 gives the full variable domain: GAGVSQSPRYKVAKRGQDVALRCDPISGHVSLFWYQQALGQGPEFLTYFQNEAQLDKSGLPSDRFFAERPEGSVSTLKIQRTQQEDSAVYLCASSYRTGGSPLHFGNGTRLTVT.

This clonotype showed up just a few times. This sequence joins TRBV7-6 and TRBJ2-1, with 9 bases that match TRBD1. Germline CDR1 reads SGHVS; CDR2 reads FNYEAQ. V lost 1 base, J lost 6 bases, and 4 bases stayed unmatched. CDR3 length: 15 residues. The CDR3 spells CASSLGTGVVNEQFF. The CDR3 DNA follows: TGTGCCAGCAGCTTAGGGACAGGGGTCGTCAATGAGCAGTTCTTC.

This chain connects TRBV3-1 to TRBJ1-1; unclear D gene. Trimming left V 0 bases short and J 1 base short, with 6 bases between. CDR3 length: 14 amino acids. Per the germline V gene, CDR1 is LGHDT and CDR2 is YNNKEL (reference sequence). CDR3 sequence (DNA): TGTGCCAGCAGCCAAGAGGCACCGAACACTGAAGCTTTCTTT. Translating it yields CASSQEAPNTEAFF. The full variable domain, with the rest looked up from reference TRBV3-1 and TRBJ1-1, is DTAVSQTPKYLVTQMGNDKSIKCEQNLGHDTMYWYKQDSKKFLKIMFSYNNKELIINETVPNRFSPKSPDKAHLNLHINSLELGDSAVYFCASSQEAPNTEAFFGQGTRLTVV.

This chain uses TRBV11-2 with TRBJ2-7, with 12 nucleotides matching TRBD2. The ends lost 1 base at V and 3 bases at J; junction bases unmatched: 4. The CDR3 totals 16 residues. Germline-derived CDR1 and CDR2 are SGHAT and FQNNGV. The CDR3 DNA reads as TGTGCCAGCAGCTTAGTGGCGACTAGCGGGAGCTACGAGCAGTACTTC. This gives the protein CASSLVATSGSYEQYF.

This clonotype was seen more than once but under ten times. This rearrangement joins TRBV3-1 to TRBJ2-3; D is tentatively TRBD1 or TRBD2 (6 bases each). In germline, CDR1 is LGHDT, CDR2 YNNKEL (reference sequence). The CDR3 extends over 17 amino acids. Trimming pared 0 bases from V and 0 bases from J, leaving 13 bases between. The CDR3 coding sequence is TGTGCCAGCAGCCAAGATCGGTGGGGGGCTAGCACAGATACGCAGTATTTT. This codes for CASSQDRWGASTDTQYF.

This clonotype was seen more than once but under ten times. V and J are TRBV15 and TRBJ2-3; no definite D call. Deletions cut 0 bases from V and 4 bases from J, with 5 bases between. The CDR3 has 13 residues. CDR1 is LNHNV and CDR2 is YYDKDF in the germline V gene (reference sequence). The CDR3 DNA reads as TGTGCCACCAGCAGAGATCTTCCAGATACGCAGTATTTT. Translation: CATSRDLPDTQYF.

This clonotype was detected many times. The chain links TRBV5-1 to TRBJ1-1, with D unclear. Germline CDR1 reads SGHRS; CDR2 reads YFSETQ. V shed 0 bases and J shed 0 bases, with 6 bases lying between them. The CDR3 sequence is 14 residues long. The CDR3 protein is CASSLDGMNTEAFF. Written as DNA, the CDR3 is TGCGCCAGCAGCTTGGACGGGATGAACACTGAAGCTTTCTTT.

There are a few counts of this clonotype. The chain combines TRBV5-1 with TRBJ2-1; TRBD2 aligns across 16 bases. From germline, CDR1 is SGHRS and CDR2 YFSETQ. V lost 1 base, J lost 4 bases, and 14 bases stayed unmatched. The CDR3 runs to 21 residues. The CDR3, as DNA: TGCGCCAGCAGCTTGACGCCTCCGGGACTAGCGGGGGGGCTATTGTACAATGAGCAGTTCTTC. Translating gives CASSLTPPGLAGGLLYNEQFF. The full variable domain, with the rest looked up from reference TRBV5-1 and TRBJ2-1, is KAGVTQTPRYLIKTRGQQVTLSCSPISGHRSVSWYQQTPGQGLQFLFEYFSETQRNKGNFPGRFSGRQFSNSRSEMNVSTLELGDSALYLCASSLTPPGLAGGLLYNEQFFGPGTRLTVL.